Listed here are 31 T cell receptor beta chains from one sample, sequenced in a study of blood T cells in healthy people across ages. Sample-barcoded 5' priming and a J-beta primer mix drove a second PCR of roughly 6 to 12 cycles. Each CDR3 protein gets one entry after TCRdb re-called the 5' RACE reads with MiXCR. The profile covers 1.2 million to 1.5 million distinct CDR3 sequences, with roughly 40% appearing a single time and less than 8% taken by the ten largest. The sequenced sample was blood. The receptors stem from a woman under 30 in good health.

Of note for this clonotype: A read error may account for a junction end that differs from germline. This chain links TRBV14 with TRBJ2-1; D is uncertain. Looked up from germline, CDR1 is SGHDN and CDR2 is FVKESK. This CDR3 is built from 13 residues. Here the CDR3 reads CACSQVEQNEQFF. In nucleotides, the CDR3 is TGTGCCTGCAGCCAAGTAGAGCAAAATGAGCAGTTCTTC.

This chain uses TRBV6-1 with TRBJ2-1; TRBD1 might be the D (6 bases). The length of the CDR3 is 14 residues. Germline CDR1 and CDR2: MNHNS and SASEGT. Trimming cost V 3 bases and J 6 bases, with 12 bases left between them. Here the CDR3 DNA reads TGTGCCAGCAGTGATCCCCACAGGGTCAATGAGCAGTTCTTC. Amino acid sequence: CASSDPHRVNEQFF.

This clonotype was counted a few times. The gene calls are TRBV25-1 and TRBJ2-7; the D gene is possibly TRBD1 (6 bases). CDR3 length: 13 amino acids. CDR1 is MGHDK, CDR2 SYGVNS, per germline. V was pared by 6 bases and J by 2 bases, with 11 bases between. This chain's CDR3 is CASSRDMAYEQYF. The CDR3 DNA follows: TGTGCCAGCAGCCGGGACATGGCCTACGAGCAGTACTTC.

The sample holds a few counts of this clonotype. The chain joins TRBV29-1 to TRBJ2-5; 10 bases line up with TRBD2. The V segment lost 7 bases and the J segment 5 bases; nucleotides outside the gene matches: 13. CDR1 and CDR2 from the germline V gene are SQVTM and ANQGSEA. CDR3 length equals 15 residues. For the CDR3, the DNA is TGCAGCGCCAGAGGTCTAGCGGGAGTCGAGGAGACCCAGTACTTC. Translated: CSARGLAGVEETQYF.

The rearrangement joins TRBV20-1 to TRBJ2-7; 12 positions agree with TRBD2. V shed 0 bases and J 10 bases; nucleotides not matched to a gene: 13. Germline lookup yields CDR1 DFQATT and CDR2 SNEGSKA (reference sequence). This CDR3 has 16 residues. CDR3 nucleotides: TGCAGTGCTAGAGATCCCGAGCTAGCGGGAGGGGGCCTTCAGTACTTC. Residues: CSARDPELAGGGLQYF.

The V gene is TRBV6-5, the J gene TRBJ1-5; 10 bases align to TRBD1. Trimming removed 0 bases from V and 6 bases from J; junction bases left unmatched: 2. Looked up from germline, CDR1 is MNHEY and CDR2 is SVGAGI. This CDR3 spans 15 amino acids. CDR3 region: CASSYSTGGGQPQHF. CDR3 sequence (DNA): TGTGCCAGCAGTTACTCGACAGGGGGCGGTCAGCCCCAGCATTTT.

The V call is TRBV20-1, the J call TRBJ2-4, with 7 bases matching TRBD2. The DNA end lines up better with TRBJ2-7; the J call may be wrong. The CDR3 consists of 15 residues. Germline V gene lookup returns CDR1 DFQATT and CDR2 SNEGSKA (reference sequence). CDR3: CSVAIAGVRGNEQYF. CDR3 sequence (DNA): TGCAGTGTCGCGATTGCGGGGGTTAGGGGTAACGAGCAGTACTTC.

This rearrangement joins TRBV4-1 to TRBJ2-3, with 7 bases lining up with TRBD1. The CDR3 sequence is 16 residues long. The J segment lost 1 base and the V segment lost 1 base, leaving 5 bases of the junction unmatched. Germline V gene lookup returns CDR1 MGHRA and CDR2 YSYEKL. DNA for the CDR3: TGCGCCAGCAGCCAAGCAGGACAGGCGGGCACAGATACGCAGTATTTT. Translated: CASSQAGQAGTDTQYF.

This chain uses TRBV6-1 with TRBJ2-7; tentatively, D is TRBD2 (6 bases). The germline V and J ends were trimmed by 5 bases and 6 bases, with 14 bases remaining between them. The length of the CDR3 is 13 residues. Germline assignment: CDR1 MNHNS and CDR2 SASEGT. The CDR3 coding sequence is TGTGCCAGCAGTCCCCGACTAGGGCGCGAGCAGTACTTC. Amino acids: CASSPRLGREQYF.

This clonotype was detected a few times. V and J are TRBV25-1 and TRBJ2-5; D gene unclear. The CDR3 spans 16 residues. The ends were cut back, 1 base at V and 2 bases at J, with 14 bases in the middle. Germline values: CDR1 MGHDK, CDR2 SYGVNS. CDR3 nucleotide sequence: TGTGCCAGCAGTGAATCATGGTCGAAGGGACAAGAGACCCAGTACTTC. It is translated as CASSESWSKGQETQYF. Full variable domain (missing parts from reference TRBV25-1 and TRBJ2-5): EADIYQTPRYLVIGTGKKITLECSQTMGHDKMYWYQQDPGMELHLIHYSYGVNSTEKGDLSSESTVSRIRTEHFPLTLESARPSHTSQYLCASSESWSKGQETQYFGPGTRLLVL.

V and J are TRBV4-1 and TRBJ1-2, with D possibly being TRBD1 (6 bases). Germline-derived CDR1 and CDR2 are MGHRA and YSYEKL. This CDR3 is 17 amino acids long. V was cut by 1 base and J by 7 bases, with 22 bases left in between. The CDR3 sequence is CASSQGSQGPLTGGYTF. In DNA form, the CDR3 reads TGCGCCAGCAGCCAAGGATCTCAGGGGCCCCTAACGGGTGGCTACACCTTC.

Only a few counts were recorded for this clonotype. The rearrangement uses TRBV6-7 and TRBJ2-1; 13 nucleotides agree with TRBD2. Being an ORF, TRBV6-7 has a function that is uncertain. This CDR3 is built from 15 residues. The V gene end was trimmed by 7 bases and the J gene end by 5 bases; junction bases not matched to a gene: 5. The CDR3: CASNRTSGRHNEQFF. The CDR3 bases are TGTGCCAGCAATAGGACTAGCGGGAGACACAATGAGCAGTTCTTC.

In nucleotides, the CDR3 is TGCGCCAGCAGCTTGGGGCCACAGGGGGCCGGCACTGAAGCTTTCTTT. The encoded protein is CASSLGPQGAGTEAFF. This chain joins TRBV5-1 and TRBJ1-1; TRBD1 agrees at 9 bases. V was pared by 0 bases and J by 4 bases, with 7 bases of the junction left unmatched. Germline CDR1 reads SGHRS; CDR2 reads YFSETQ. The CDR3 covers 16 residues.

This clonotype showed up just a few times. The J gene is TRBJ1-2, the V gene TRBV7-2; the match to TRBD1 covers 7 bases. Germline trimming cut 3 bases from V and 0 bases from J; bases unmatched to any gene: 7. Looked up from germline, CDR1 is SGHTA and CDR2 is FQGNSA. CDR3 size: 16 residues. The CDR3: CASSLVRDRSNYGYTF. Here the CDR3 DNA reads TGTGCCAGCAGCTTGGTACGGGACAGATCTAACTATGGCTACACCTTC.

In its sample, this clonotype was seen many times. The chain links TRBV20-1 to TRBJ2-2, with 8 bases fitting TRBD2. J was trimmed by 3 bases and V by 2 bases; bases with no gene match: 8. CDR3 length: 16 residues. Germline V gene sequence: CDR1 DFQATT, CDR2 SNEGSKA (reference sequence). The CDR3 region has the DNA TGCAGTGCTAGAACGGCTAGCGGGTTCGACACCGGGGAGCTGTTTTTT. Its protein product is CSARTASGFDTGELFF.

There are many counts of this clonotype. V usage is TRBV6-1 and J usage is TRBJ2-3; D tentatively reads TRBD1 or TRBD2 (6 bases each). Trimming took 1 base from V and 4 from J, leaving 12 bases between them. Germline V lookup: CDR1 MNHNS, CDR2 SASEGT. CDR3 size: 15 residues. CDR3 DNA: TGTGCCAGCAGTGAAGTCGGGGGCTCTGCAGATACGCAGTATTTT. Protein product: CASSEVGGSADTQYF.

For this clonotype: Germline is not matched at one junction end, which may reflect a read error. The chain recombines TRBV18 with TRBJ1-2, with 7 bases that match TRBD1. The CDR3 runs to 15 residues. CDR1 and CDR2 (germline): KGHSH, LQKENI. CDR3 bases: TGTGCCAGCCCACCACCCGGAGGGGGCCAATATGGCTACACCTTC. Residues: CASPPPGGGQYGYTF.

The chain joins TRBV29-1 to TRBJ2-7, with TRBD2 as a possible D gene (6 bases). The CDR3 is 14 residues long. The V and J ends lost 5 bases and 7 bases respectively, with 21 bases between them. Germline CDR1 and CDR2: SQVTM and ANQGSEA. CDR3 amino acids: CSVYVGLAAEEQYF. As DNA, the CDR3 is TGCAGCGTTTACGTGGGACTTGCCGCTGAGGAGCAGTACTTC.

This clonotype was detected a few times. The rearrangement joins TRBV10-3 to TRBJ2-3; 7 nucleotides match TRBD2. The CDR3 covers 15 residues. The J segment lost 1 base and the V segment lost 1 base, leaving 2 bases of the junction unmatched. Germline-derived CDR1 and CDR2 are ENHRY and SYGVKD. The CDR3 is CAISELGLRTDTQYF. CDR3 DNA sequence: TGTGCCATCAGTGAGTTGGGACTACGCACAGATACGCAGTATTTT.

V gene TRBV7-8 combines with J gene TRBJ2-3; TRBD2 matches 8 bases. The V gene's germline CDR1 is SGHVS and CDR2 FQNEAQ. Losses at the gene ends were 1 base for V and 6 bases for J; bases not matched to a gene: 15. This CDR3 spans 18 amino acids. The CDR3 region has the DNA TGTGCCAGCAGCTTAGGACGTGGCGGGGGGCCCGGCGGGGATACGCAGTATTTT. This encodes CASSLGRGGGPGGDTQYF.

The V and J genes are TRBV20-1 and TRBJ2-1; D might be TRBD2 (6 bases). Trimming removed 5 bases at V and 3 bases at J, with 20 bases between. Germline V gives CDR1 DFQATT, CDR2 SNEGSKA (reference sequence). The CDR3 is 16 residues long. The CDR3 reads CSAGLPGSGLYNEQFF. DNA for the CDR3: TGCAGTGCTGGACTCCCGGGAAGCGGGCTCTACAATGAGCAGTTCTTC.

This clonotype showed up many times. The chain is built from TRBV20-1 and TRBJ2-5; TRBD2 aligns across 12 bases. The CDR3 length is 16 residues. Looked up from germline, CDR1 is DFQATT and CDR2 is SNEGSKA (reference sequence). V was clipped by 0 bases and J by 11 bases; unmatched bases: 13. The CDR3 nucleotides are TGCAGTGCTAGAGATATGACTAGCGGGGGCTACAATGAGCAGTACTTC. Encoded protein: CSARDMTSGGYNEQYF.

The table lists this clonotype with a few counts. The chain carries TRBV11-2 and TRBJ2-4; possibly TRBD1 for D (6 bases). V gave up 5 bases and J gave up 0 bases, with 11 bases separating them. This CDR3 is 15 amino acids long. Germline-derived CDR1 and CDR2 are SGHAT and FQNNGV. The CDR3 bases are TGTGCCAGCAGCGCGCTACAGGGAGCCAAAAACATTCAGTACTTC. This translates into CASSALQGAKNIQYF.

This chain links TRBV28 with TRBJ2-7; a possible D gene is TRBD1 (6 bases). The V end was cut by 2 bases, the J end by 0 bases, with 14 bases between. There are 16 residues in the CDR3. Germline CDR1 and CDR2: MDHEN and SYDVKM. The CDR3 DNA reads TGTGCCAGCAGTTTACAGGGGACCCTAGCCTCCTACGAGCAGTACTTC. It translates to CASSLQGTLASYEQYF.

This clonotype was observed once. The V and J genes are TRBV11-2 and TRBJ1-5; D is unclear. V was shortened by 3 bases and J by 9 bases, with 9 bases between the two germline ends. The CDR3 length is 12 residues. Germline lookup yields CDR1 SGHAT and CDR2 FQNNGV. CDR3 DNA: TGTGCCAGCAGCTTCCCGGAGGGGCCCCAGCATTTT. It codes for CASSFPEGPQHF.

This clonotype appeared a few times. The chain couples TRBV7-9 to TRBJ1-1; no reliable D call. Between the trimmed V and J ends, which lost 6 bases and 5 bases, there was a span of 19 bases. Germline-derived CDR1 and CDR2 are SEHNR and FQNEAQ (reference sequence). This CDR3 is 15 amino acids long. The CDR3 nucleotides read TGTGCCAGCAGGCTCTGGACGACCCAGGCGACTGAAGCTTTCTTT. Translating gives CASRLWTTQATEAFF.

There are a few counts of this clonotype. The CDR3 reads CASGLVLGDEQFF. CDR3 nucleotides: TGTGCTAGTGGTTTGGTACTCGGGGATGAGCAGTTCTTC. The chain couples TRBV12-5 to TRBJ2-1, with D perhaps matching TRBD2 (5 bases). CDR3 length equals 13 residues. Trimming pared 0 bases from V and 8 bases from J, leaving 8 bases between. Germline assignment: CDR1 LGHNT and CDR2 FRNRAP.

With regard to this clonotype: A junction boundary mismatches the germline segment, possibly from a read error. Written as DNA, the CDR3 is TGTGCCGGCAGTTACGGGGGGGACTATGGCTACACCTTC. Translating it yields CAGSYGGDYGYTF. The chain employs TRBV6-5 and TRBJ1-2, with D perhaps TRBD1 (5 bases). Germline V gene data show CDR1 as MNHEY and CDR2 as SVGAGI. The CDR3 is 13 residues long.

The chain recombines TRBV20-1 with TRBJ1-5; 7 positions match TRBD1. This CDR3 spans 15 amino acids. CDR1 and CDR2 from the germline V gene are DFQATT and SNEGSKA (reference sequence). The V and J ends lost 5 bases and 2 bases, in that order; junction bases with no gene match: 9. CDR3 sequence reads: CSALPGGTGNQPQHF. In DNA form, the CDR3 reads TGCAGTGCTCTCCCGGGCGGGACAGGCAATCAGCCCCAGCATTTT.

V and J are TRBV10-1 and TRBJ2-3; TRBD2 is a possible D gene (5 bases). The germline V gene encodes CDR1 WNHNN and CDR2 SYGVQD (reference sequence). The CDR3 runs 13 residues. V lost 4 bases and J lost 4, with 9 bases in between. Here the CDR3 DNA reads TGCGCCAGCAGTGGCGGGTTGGCAGATACGCAGTATTTT. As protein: CASSGGLADTQYF.

The CDR3 protein is CASSFSGGPYPGELFF. The CDR3 region has the DNA TGTGCCAGCAGTTTTAGCGGGGGCCCGTACCCCGGGGAGCTGTTTTTT. The chain is built from TRBV7-3 and TRBJ2-2; 9 bases match TRBD2. CDR3 size: 16 residues. Germline lookup yields CDR1 SGHTA and CDR2 FQGTGA. Losses at the gene ends were 6 bases for V and 6 bases for J; bases not matched to a gene: 11. Variable domain in full (rest from reference TRBV7-3 and TRBJ2-2): GAGVSQTPSNKVTEKGKYVELRCDPISGHTALYWYRQSLGQGPEFLIYFQGTGAADDSGLPNDRFFAVRPEGSVSTLKIQRTERGDSAVYLCASSFSGGPYPGELFFGEGSRLTVL.